This paragraph reports one T cell receptor (beta chain). Its matching antigen is unknown. The sample is drawn from a study of cytomegalovirus exposure and HLA in healthy donors. Study observations and caveats: TCR beta V- and J-gene trimming, according to a later analysis, was linked to a missense DCLRE1C variant.

PCR was performed using 60 Vbeta and 13 Jbeta primers. TCRdb keeps only in-frame clones here, not all; method: immunoSEQ multiplex PCR. The table shows around 120,000 clones, with about 80% occurring only once. What was sequenced was PBMCs. The sequence was collected from a girl aged 2-15 years in good health and CMV-seronegative.

This chain's CDR3 is CASSRQLYAGTGDYEQYF. CDR3 nucleotide sequence: TGTGCCAGCAGCCGACAGCTGTATGCCGGGACAGGGGACTACGAGCAGTACTTC. The gene calls are TRBV4-2 and TRBJ2-7; TRBD1 matches 10 bases. Germline V lookup: CDR1 LGHNA, CDR2 YNFKEQ. The CDR3 is 18 amino acids. J was trimmed by 3 bases and V by 4 bases; bases with no gene match: 15.